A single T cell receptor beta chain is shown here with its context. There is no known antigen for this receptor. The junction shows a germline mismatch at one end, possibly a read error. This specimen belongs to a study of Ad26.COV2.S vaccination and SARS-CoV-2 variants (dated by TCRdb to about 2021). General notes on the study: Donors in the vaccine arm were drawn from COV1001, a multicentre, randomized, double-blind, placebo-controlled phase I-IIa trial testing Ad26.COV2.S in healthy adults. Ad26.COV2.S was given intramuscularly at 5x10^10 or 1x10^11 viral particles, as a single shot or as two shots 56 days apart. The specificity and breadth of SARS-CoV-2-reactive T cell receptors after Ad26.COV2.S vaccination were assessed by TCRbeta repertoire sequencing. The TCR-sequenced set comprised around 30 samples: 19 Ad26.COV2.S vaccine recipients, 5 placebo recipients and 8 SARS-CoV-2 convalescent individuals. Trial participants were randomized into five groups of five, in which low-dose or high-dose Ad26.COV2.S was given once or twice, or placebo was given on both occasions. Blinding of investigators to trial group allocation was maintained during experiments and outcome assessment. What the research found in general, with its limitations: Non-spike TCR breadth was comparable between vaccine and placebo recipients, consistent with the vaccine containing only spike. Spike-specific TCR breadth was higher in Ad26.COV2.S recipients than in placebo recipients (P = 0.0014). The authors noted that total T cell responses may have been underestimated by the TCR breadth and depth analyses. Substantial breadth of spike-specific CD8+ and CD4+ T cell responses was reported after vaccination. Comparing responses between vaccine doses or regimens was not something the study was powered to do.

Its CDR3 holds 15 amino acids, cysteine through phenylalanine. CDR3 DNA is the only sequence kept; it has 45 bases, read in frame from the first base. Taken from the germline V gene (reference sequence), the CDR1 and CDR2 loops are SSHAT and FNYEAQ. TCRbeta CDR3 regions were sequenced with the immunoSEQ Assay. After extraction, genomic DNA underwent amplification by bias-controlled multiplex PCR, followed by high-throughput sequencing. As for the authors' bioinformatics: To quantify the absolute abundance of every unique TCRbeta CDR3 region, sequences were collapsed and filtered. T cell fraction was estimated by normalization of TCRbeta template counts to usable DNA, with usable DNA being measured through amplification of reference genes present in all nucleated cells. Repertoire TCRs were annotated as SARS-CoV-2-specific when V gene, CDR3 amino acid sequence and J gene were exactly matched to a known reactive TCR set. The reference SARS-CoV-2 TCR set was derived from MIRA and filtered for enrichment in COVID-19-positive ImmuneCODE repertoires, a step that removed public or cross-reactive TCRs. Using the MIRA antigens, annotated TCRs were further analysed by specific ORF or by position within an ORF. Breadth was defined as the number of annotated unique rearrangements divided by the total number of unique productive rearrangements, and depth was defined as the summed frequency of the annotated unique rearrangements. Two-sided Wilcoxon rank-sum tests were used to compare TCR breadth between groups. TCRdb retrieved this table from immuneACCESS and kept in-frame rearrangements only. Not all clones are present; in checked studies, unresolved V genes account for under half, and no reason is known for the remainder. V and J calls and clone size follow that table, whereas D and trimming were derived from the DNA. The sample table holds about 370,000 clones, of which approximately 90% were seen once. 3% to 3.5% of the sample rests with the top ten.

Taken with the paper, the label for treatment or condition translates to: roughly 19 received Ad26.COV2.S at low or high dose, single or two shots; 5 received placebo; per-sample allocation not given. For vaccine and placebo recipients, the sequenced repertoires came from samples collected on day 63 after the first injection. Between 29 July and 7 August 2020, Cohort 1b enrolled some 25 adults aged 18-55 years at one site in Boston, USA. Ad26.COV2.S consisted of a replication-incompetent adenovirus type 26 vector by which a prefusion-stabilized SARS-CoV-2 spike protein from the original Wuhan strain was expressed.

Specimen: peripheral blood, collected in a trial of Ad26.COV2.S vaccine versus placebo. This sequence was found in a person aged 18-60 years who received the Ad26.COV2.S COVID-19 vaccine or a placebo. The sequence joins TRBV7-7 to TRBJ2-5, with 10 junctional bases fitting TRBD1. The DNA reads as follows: TGTGCTAGCAGCTCCACCGGGACAGGGGACGAGACCCAGTACTTC. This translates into CASSSTGTGDETQYF.